These 27 T cell receptor beta chains share one sample of origin, sequenced in a study of post-analysis software for immune sequencing data. Study findings and constraints: Controls had lower frequencies than patients of about 5 TRBV segments, which included TRBV5-6, TRBV5-1 and TRBV20-1.

The authors incorporated unique molecular identifiers into the TCR beta cDNA libraries. TCRdb re-analysed the PCR reads in MiXCR, keeping a single row per CDR3 protein. The table shows 650,000 to 850,000 distinct CDR3 sequences, with about half occurring only once. No cognate antigen is known for these TCRs. The sequenced material came from blood. Receptors originate from a girl aged 10 to 17 with multiple sclerosis.

This clonotype has a handful of counts. The chain uses TRBV29-1 and TRBJ2-5; 9 bases map to TRBD2. Germline-derived CDR1 and CDR2 are SQVTM and ANQGSEA. After removal of 6 bases from V and 3 bases from J, the junction contained 5 bases not matched to a gene. The CDR3 is 13 amino acids. The CDR3 reads CSVERLAEETQYF. The CDR3 DNA reads as TGCAGCGTCGAGAGACTAGCGGAAGAGACCCAGTACTTC. Full variable domain (outside the CDR3, taken from reference TRBV29-1 and TRBJ2-5): SAVISQKPSRDICQRGTSLTIQCQVDSQVTMMFWYRQQPGQSLTLIATANQGSEATYESGFVIDKFPISRPNLTFSTLTVSNMSPEDSSIYLCSVERLAEETQYFGPGTRLLVL.

The chain uses TRBV28 and TRBJ1-4; 7 bases map to TRBD1. The CDR3 consists of 19 residues. V shed 5 bases and J 6 bases; nucleotides not matched to a gene: 21. The germline CDR1 and CDR2 sequences are MDHEN and SYDVKM. This CDR3 reads CASSTQIQGRRAAYEKLFF. The CDR3 bases are TGTGCCAGCAGTACACAGATACAGGGGCGGCGTGCCGCCTATGAAAAACTGTTTTTT.

The V gene is TRBV3-1, the J gene TRBJ2-2; TRBD1 is a possible D gene (5 bases). The V gene lost 4 bases and the J gene lost 8 bases, with 17 bases spanning the gap. The germline CDR1 and CDR2 sequences are LGHDT and YNNKEL (reference sequence). This CDR3 is built from 15 residues. The CDR3 DNA is TGTGCCAGCAGCCGGCCCCAGGGCACAACGGGGGAGCTGTTTTTT. It translates to CASSRPQGTTGELFF.

CDR3 DNA: TGTGCCATCAGTGAGGGGGACAGGATGAATACGCAGTATTTT. Residues: CAISEGDRMNTQYF. The rearrangement joins TRBV10-3 to TRBJ2-3, with 8 bases lining up with TRBD1. V lost 2 bases to trimming and J lost 7 bases; unmatched junction nucleotides: 5. The CDR3 sequence is 14 residues long. Germline CDR1 ENHRY, CDR2 SYGVKD.

In this sample, this clonotype turned up many times. V and J are TRBV20-1 and TRBJ2-3; 9 positions agree with TRBD2. The V and J ends lost 6 bases and 4 bases, in that order; junction bases with no gene match: 11. Germline V gene sequence: CDR1 DFQATT, CDR2 SNEGSKA (reference sequence). The CDR3 consists of 15 residues. CDR3 loop: CSAPRTSDRPDTQYF. The CDR3 nucleotides are TGCAGTGCCCCTCGGACTAGCGACCGACCAGATACGCAGTATTTT.

This clonotype came up a few times. This rearrangement joins TRBV5-1 to TRBJ2-2, with a weak D call TRBD2 (5 bases). Trimming shortened V by 0 bases and J by 4 bases, and 7 bases separated the two germline ends. The germline V gene has CDR1 SGHRS and CDR2 YFSETQ. This CDR3 is 14 amino acids long. The chain's CDR3 is CASSLATSTGELFF. CDR3 coding DNA: TGCGCCAGCAGCTTGGCAACTAGCACCGGGGAGCTGTTTTTT.

This clonotype occurred a few times. The rearrangement uses TRBV5-6 and TRBJ1-1; TRBD1 is a possible D gene (5 bases). This CDR3 is 13 amino acids long. V gave up 4 bases and J gave up 1 base, with 8 bases separating them. Germline V gene data show CDR1 as SGHDT and CDR2 as YYEEEE. CDR3 in amino acids: CASSHTGNTEAFF. The CDR3 DNA follows: TGTGCCAGCAGCCACACAGGGAACACTGAAGCTTTCTTT. The full variable domain, completed using reference TRBV5-6 and TRBJ1-1, is DAGVTQSPTHLIKTRGQQVTLRCSPKSGHDTVSWYQQALGQGPQFIFQYYEEEERQRGNFPDRFSGHQFPNYSSELNVNALLLGDSALYLCASSHTGNTEAFFGQGTRLTVV.

This chain connects TRBV20-1 to TRBJ2-5, with 7 nucleotides matching TRBD2. Germline assignment: CDR1 DFQATT and CDR2 SNEGSKA (reference sequence). The CDR3 sequence is 14 residues long. The V and J ends lost 6 bases and 11 bases, in that order; junction bases with no gene match: 18. The CDR3 spells CSATKGTNRSLQYF. The CDR3 DNA is TGCAGTGCCACGAAGGGGACTAACCGTAGTCTTCAGTACTTC.

V gene TRBV29-1 combines with J gene TRBJ2-1, with D hard to call. Germline lookup yields CDR1 SQVTM and CDR2 ANQGSEA. V was trimmed by 1 base and J by 9 bases, leaving 13 bases between them. CDR3 length: 13 amino acids. The CDR3 DNA reads as TGCAGCGTTGAAGTTGGTCAGTTTGGTGAGCAGTTCTTC. Its protein is CSVEVGQFGEQFF.

Turning to this clonotype: The CDR3 end shows no conserved phenylalanine or tryptophan, and so a read error is likely. The V gene is TRBV12-3 or TRBV12-4, the J gene TRBJ2-3; no clear D. There are 14 residues in the CDR3. V lost 6 bases, J lost 4 bases, and 14 bases lay in between. The CDR3 sequence is CASSPGLKADTQYS. DNA of the CDR3: TGTGCCAGCAGCCCCGGCCTTAAGGCAGATACGCAGTATTCT.

This chain joins TRBV5-1 and TRBJ1-2; TRBD1 agrees at 7 bases. CDR3 length: 14 residues. Germline V gene data show CDR1 as SGHRS and CDR2 as YFSETQ. Trimming took 0 bases from V and 8 from J; bases not matched to a gene: 7. The CDR3 DNA sequence: TGCGCCAGCAGCTTGGTAGACAGGGTCGGAGGCTACACCTTC. Protein sequence: CASSLVDRVGGYTF.

This rearrangement joins TRBV10-2 to TRBJ2-4, with D maybe TRBD1 (6 bases). The CDR3 covers 13 residues. V was cut by 6 bases and J by 6 bases, with 12 bases left in between. Germline V gene lookup returns CDR1 WSHSY and CDR2 SAAADI. The CDR3 is CASRRAGANIQYF. Written as DNA, the CDR3 is TGCGCCAGCAGACGGGCAGGGGCAAACATTCAGTACTTC.

This clonotype appeared a single time. This chain uses TRBV6-5 with TRBJ2-3, with 9 bases identical to TRBD2. The germline V gene encodes CDR1 MNHEY and CDR2 SVGAGI. The CDR3 contains 15 residues. Trimming removed 4 bases from V and 2 bases from J; junction bases left unmatched: 4. CDR3 residues: CASSSPSGNTDTQYF. The CDR3 nucleotides read TGTGCCAGCAGTTCACCTAGCGGGAACACAGATACGCAGTATTTT.

This clonotype appeared a few times. V is TRBV29-1 and J is TRBJ1-2; D is perhaps TRBD1 (6 bases). V gave up 4 bases and J gave up 4 bases, with 13 bases separating them. This CDR3 is built from 13 residues. The germline V gene encodes CDR1 SQVTM and CDR2 ANQGSEA. CDR3 protein: CSVAGGQIYGYTF. CDR3 DNA: TGCAGCGTTGCCGGGGGACAAATCTATGGCTACACCTTC.

This chain's CDR3 is CASSEARGGQPQHF. Here the CDR3 DNA reads TGTGCCAGCAGTGAAGCTCGGGGCGGGCAGCCCCAGCATTTT. The rearrangement uses TRBV6-1 and TRBJ1-5; D is possibly TRBD1 (5 bases). V gave up 0 bases and J gave up 7 bases, with 10 bases separating them. The CDR3 extends over 14 amino acids. Germline CDR1 reads MNHNS; CDR2 reads SASEGT.

A word on this clonotype: The junction does not match germline at one end; this may be a read error. The V call is TRBV12-3 or TRBV12-4, the J call TRBJ1-5, with no clear D. This CDR3 is 16 amino acids long. Written as DNA, the CDR3 is TGTGCCAGCAGTTCCGGAACGGTCCGTAGCAATCAGTCCCAGCATTTT. Translated, it gives CASSSGTVRSNQSQHF.

The chain has TRBV20-1 and TRBJ2-1; D is unresolved. Deletions cut 0 bases from V and 5 bases from J, with 8 bases between. The CDR3 totals 13 residues. Germline values: CDR1 DFQATT, CDR2 SNEGSKA (reference sequence). The CDR3 nucleotides are TGCAGTGCTAGAGATGTAAGGGACAATGAGCAGTTCTTC. Its protein is CSARDVRDNEQFF.

The chain carries TRBV27 and TRBJ1-2; D call uncertain. Per the germline V gene, CDR1 is MNHEY and CDR2 is SMNVEV (reference sequence). The CDR3 extends over 14 amino acids. Trimming removed 6 bases at V and 4 bases at J, with 15 bases between. In DNA, the CDR3 is TGTGCCAGCAGCCTGGCGCGGGTGGGCTATGGCTACACCTTC. It encodes CASSLARVGYGYTF.

The chain has TRBV2 and TRBJ2-4; D is perhaps TRBD1 or TRBD2 (5 bases each). The better agreement between TRBJ2-7 and the DNA end casts doubt on the J call. The germline CDR1 and CDR2 sequences are SNHLY and FYNNEI. This CDR3 has 13 residues. For the CDR3, the DNA is TGTGCCAGCATGGGGACGAGTGAGTACGAGCAGTACTTC. It yields the protein CASMGTSEYEQYF.

This rearrangement joins TRBV30 to TRBJ2-5; no clear D gene. The DNA end is a closer match to TRBJ2-7, so the J assignment may be wrong. CDR1 is GTSNPN, CDR2 SVGIG, per germline (reference sequence). This CDR3 is 11 amino acids long. The CDR3 DNA reads TGTGCCTGGAGTGAGAGTTACGAGCAGTACTTC. Translation: CAWSESYEQYF.

The chain couples TRBV7-2 to TRBJ1-2; D is ambiguous. This CDR3 has 12 residues. Per the germline V gene, CDR1 is SGHTA and CDR2 is FQGNSA. Trimming shortened V by 5 bases and J by 2 bases, and 6 bases separated the two germline ends. In DNA form, the CDR3 reads TGTGCCAGCAGCGCGCGAAACTATGGCTACACCTTC. This sequence encodes CASSARNYGYTF.

The chain is built from TRBV12-3 or TRBV12-4 and TRBJ2-1; 10 bases align to TRBD2. The CDR3 is 16 residues long. J gave up 3 bases and V 3 bases, and 5 bases lay outside the gene matches. CDR3 bases: TGTGCCAGCAGTTTTGAGGCTAGCGGGGGCTACAATGAGCAGTTCTTC. Translated, it gives CASSFEASGGYNEQFF.

This chain links TRBV9 with TRBJ2-1; D is uncertain. Germline CDR1 SGDLS, CDR2 YYNGEE. Trimming removed 0 bases at V and 8 bases at J, with 3 bases between. The CDR3 extends over 11 amino acids. The CDR3: CASSVADEQFF. The DNA of the CDR3 is TGTGCCAGCAGCGTAGCTGATGAGCAGTTCTTC.

The V and J genes are TRBV11-1 and TRBJ1-1; D call uncertain. CDR1 is SGHAT, CDR2 FQDESV, per germline (reference sequence). Between the trimmed V and J ends, which lost 5 bases and 7 bases, there was a span of 11 bases. The CDR3 loop spans 12 amino acids. The CDR3 region is CASSPHRSEAFF. The CDR3 coding sequence is TGTGCCAGCAGCCCCCATCGGAGTGAAGCTTTCTTT.

This clonotype was seen a handful of times. The CDR3 sequence is CASTVDTTGELFF. Here the CDR3 DNA reads TGTGCCAGCACAGTAGACACCACCGGGGAGCTGTTTTTT. The chain carries TRBV3-1 and TRBJ2-2; no clear D gene. The CDR3 covers 13 residues. V was shortened by 7 bases and J by 4 bases, with 10 bases between the two germline ends. CDR1 and CDR2 from the germline V gene are LGHDT and YNNKEL (reference sequence).

The chain employs TRBV7-6 and TRBJ2-1; 8 nucleotides align to TRBD2. The trim removed 3 bases at V and 4 bases at J, leaving 5 bases unmatched. The CDR3 is 15 amino acids. The V gene's germline CDR1 is SGHVS and CDR2 FNYEAQ. CDR3 nucleotides: TGTGCCAGCAGCTTCCAGCGGGGGCTATACAATGAGCAGTTCTTC. This codes for CASSFQRGLYNEQFF.

The chain uses TRBV7-9 and TRBJ2-4, with 7 nucleotides matching TRBD1. The CDR3 covers 15 residues. The ends lost 1 base at V and 8 bases at J; junction bases unmatched: 8. Germline V CDR1 and CDR2: SEHNR, FQNEAQ (reference sequence). The CDR3 reads CASSLDGRGTDIQYF. The CDR3 DNA follows: TGTGCCAGCAGCTTAGACGGCAGGGGGACAGACATTCAGTACTTC.